One sample yielded the 31 T cell receptor beta chains listed below, sequenced in a study of blood T cell repertoires in COVID-19. Profiling relied on immunoSEQ multiplex PCR, and the TCRdb table lists in-frame clones only, not all of them. The top ten clones hold about 7.1% of a sample with about 360,000 clones, approximately 86% of them seen once. Source material: peripheral blood. These receptors originate from a woman aged 55-70 years with COVID-19, enrolled during active disease.

The gene calls are TRBV13 and TRBJ2-6; 7 bases line up with TRBD1. This CDR3 spans 18 amino acids. Germline CDR1 is PRHDT and CDR2 is FYEKMQ (reference sequence). V lost 1 base and J lost 0; bases outside the gene matches: 6. The CDR3 bases are TGTGCCAGCAGCTTAGAAAGAGGGGGCCACTCTGGGGCCAACGTCCTGACTTTC. This encodes CASSLERGGHSGANVLTF.

This clone was seen only a few times. The chain recombines TRBV7-2 with TRBJ2-2, with a weak D call TRBD1 (6 bases). With 5 bases removed from V and 3 bases from J, the gap between germline ends came to 10 bases. This CDR3 has 14 amino acids. Germline CDR1 reads SGHTA; CDR2 reads FQGNSA. This chain's CDR3 is CASSPGQYTGELFF. In DNA, the CDR3 is TGTGCCAGCAGCCCCGGACAGTACACCGGGGAGCTGTTTTTT.

The J gene is TRBJ2-7, the V gene TRBV30; TRBD1 aligns across 8 bases. The CDR3 contains 13 residues. Germline V gene sequence: CDR1 GTSNPN, CDR2 SVGIG (reference sequence). With V trimmed by 2 bases and J by 7 bases, 7 bases remained unmatched. The CDR3 here is CAWSTGGNREQYF. The CDR3 DNA is TGTGCCTGGAGTACAGGGGGGAATCGGGAGCAGTACTTC.

This chain joins TRBV19 and TRBJ1-2, with a tentative D call TRBD1 (5 bases). Trimming cost V 7 bases and J 8 bases, with 14 bases left between them. The germline gives CDR1 LNHDA, CDR2 SQIVND (reference sequence). The CDR3 has 12 residues. CDR3 in DNA: TGTGCCAGTAAGCGGGGAGGGGAAGGCTACACCTTC. It codes for CASKRGGEGYTF.

This clone was observed a single time. The rearrangement joins TRBV7-8 to TRBJ2-7, with 7 bases fitting TRBD2. The germline V gene has CDR1 SGHVS and CDR2 FQNEAQ. CDR3 length: 15 amino acids. Trimming at V came to 1 base and at J to 4 bases, leaving 7 bases not matched to a gene. In DNA, the CDR3 is TGTGCCAGCAGCTTAGAGGTTGGGGGGGTGTACGAGCAGTACTTC. Its protein is CASSLEVGGVYEQYF.

The chain couples TRBV9 to TRBJ1-2; tentative D call: TRBD1 (5 bases). V was clipped by 3 bases and J by 5 bases, with 14 bases between them. The CDR3 extends over 14 amino acids. Germline CDR1 reads SGDLS; CDR2 reads YYNGEE. The CDR3 spells CASSGGERIYGYTF. For the CDR3, the DNA is TGTGCCAGCAGCGGGGGGGAGAGGATTTATGGCTACACCTTC. Full variable domain (outside the CDR3, taken from reference TRBV9 and TRBJ1-2): DSGVTQTPKHLITATGQRVTLRCSPRSGDLSVYWYQQSLDQGLQFLIQYYNGEERAKGNILERFSAQQFPDLHSELNLSSLELGDSALYFCASSGGERIYGYTFGSGTRLTVV.

This sequence joins TRBV5-4 and TRBJ2-5, with 10 nucleotides matching TRBD2. V was clipped by 4 bases and J by 5 bases; unmatched bases: 11. Germline lookup yields CDR1 SGHNT and CDR2 YYREEE (reference sequence). CDR3 length: 16 amino acids. The CDR3 bases are TGTGCCAGCAGCCGGGTAGCGGGGGGCGTTAGGGAGACCCAGTACTTC. This sequence encodes CASSRVAGGVRETQYF.

The V and J genes are TRBV2 and TRBJ2-5; perhaps TRBD2 as D (5 bases). Trimming shortened V by 3 bases and J by 5 bases, and 16 bases separated the two germline ends. CDR3 size: 15 residues. Germline V gene lookup returns CDR1 SNHLY and CDR2 FYNNEI. The DNA of the CDR3 is TGTGCCAGCAGTGAGGTCAGCTCGGGGTGGGAGACCCAGTACTTC. It is translated as CASSEVSSGWETQYF.

The rearrangement links TRBV19 to TRBJ1-6; D gene uncertain. The CDR3 length is 14 residues. V shed 6 bases and J shed 6 bases, with 12 bases lying between them. Looked up from germline, CDR1 is LNHDA and CDR2 is SQIVND (reference sequence). CDR3 in amino acids: CASRVGGLNSPLHF. The CDR3 coding sequence is TGTGCCAGTAGGGTCGGCGGCCTTAATTCACCCCTCCACTTT.

The CDR3: CASSQVAGTGSYEQYF. The CDR3, as DNA: TGCGCCAGCAGTCAGGTCGCGGGGACCGGATCCTACGAGCAGTACTTC. The V gene is TRBV4-3, the J gene TRBJ2-7, with a weak D call TRBD2 (6 bases). The CDR3 sequence is 16 residues long. The germline V gene encodes CDR1 LGHNA and CDR2 YSLEER. V was shortened by 6 bases and J by 1 base, with 19 bases between the two germline ends.

The chain combines TRBV7-2 with TRBJ1-1; D unclear. The CDR3 has 13 residues. Germline lookup yields CDR1 SGHTA and CDR2 FQGNSA. V gave up 1 base and J gave up 5 bases, with 8 bases separating them. The CDR3 sequence: CASSLVRGTEAFF. The CDR3 coding sequence is TGTGCCAGCAGCTTAGTACGGGGTACTGAAGCTTTCTTT.

This clone has a single count. In DNA form, the CDR3 reads TGTGCCAGCAGCTTAGTAGGGAGGGCAAGGCTTTATGGCTACACCTTC. It yields the protein CASSLVGRARLYGYTF. This chain links TRBV7-8 with TRBJ1-2; D not resolved. CDR1 and CDR2 from the germline V gene are SGHVS and FQNEAQ. This CDR3 region has 16 residues. V shed 1 base and J shed 5 bases, with 17 bases lying between them.

V and J are TRBV30 and TRBJ1-6; no firm D call. The CDR3 consists of 13 residues. V was trimmed by 5 bases and J by 5 bases, leaving 10 bases between them. Looked up from germline, CDR1 is GTSNPN and CDR2 is SVGIG (reference sequence). This chain's CDR3 is CAWGIQDNSPLHF. In DNA form, the CDR3 reads TGTGCCTGGGGGATACAAGATAATTCACCCCTCCACTTT. Filled out from reference TRBV30 and TRBJ1-6, the complete variable domain reads SQTIHQWPATLVQPVGSPLSLECTVEGTSNPNLYWYRQAAGRGLQLLFYSVGIGQISSEVPQNLSASRPQDRQFILSSKKLLLSDSGFYLCAWGIQDNSPLHFGNGTRLTVT.

The sample holds one count of this clone. The genes are TRBV3-1 (or the pseudogene TRBV3-2) and TRBJ1-5; D remains ambiguous. In germline, CDR1 is LGHDT, CDR2 YNNKEL (reference sequence). This CDR3 is built from 16 residues. V was clipped by 1 base and J by 9 bases, with 19 bases between them. The CDR3 DNA sequence: TGTGCCAGCAGCCAAGGTTTGGCGGGTCGGGGTCGGCCCCAGCATTTT. It is translated as CASSQGLAGRGRPQHF.

This rearrangement joins TRBV7-3 to TRBJ2-5, with 11 bases lining up with TRBD2. The CDR3 has 16 amino acids. With V trimmed by 5 bases and J by 4 bases, 9 bases remained unmatched. Germline values: CDR1 SGHTA, CDR2 FQGTGA. CDR3 sequence (DNA): TGTGCCAGCAGCCCCCTAGCGGGGGGAAGGGGAGAGACCCAGTACTTC. It is translated as CASSPLAGGRGETQYF.

This clone was counted once. The V and J genes are TRBV6-5 and TRBJ1-3; 7 bases line up with TRBD1. CDR3 size: 13 residues. The germline V gene encodes CDR1 MNHEY and CDR2 SVGAGI. Trimming cost V 6 bases and J 1 base; bases outside gene matches: 0. Here the CDR3 DNA reads TGTGCCAGCAGGACAGGGTCTGGAAACACCATATATTTT. Residues: CASRTGSGNTIYF.

The chain carries TRBV2 and TRBJ1-5; tentatively, D is TRBD1 (6 bases). Between the trimmed V and J ends, which lost 6 bases and 1 base, there was a span of 13 bases. The CDR3 has 15 amino acids. The V gene's germline CDR1 is SNHLY and CDR2 FYNNEI. CDR3 protein: CASRDLDSSNQPQHF. The CDR3 DNA reads TGTGCCAGCAGAGATTTGGACAGCAGCAATCAGCCCCAGCATTTT.

The V gene is TRBV9, the J gene TRBJ2-1; 7 bases map to TRBD1. Per the germline V gene, CDR1 is SGDLS and CDR2 is YYNGEE. The CDR3 covers 14 residues. The V gene end was trimmed by 6 bases and the J gene end by 6 bases; junction bases not matched to a gene: 9. CDR3 DNA sequence: TGTGCCAGCACCCCCACCCCAGGGGGCAATGAGCAGTTCTTC. Translated: CASTPTPGGNEQFF.

The genes are TRBV5-1 and TRBJ2-7; 7 nucleotides match TRBD1. Germline V gene lookup returns CDR1 SGHRS and CDR2 YFSETQ. Trimming took 2 bases from V and 1 from J; bases not matched to a gene: 3. The CDR3 runs 14 residues. The CDR3, as DNA: TGCGCCAGCAGCTTCTCGACAGGGTCCTACGAGCAGTACTTC. Encoded protein: CASSFSTGSYEQYF.

V gene TRBV11-2 combines with J gene TRBJ2-7; weak D call: TRBD1 (5 bases). Trimming removed 0 bases at V and 2 bases at J, with 11 bases between. The CDR3 contains 15 residues. Germline CDR1 SGHAT, CDR2 FQNNGV. The CDR3 sequence is CASSLEGAGTYEQYF. CDR3 DNA sequence: TGTGCCAGCAGCTTAGAAGGCGCAGGGACCTACGAGCAGTACTTC.

This chain uses TRBV21-1 with TRBJ1-2. TRBV21-1 is tagged as a pseudogene. This CDR3 spans 15 amino acids. As DNA, the CDR3 is TGTGCCAGCAGCAAATCGGAGGGGATAGACTATGGCTACACCTTC. Protein sequence: CASSKSEGIDYGYTF.

This clone was recorded only once. The chain uses TRBV29-1 and TRBJ1-2; TRBD1 aligns across 7 bases. CDR3 length: 13 residues. V was pared by 6 bases and J by 2 bases, with 6 bases of the junction left unmatched. Germline CDR1 reads SQVTM; CDR2 reads ANQGSEA. CDR3 in DNA: TGCAGCGTCTCTAGGACAGGAAACTATGGCTACACCTTC. It encodes CSVSRTGNYGYTF.

This chain links TRBV24-1 with TRBJ2-3; the match to TRBD1 covers 9 bases. Germline V gene data show CDR1 as KGHDR and CDR2 as SFDVKD. The junction had 7 bases not matched to a gene; V was cut back by 4 bases and J by 3 bases. The CDR3 spans 16 residues. CDR3 protein: CATSESGTGFTDTQYF. CDR3 in DNA: TGTGCCACCAGTGAGTCCGGGACAGGGTTTACAGATACGCAGTATTTT.

The gene calls are TRBV10-3 and TRBJ2-5; D is possibly TRBD1 (7 bases). The CDR3 is 14 amino acids. V lost 7 bases to trimming and J lost 4 bases, with 16 bases between them. Germline V CDR1 and CDR2: ENHRY, SYGVKD. DNA for the CDR3: TGTGCCATCAACGGAGGGGGCGCGGCAGAGACCCAGTACTTC. This codes for CAINGGGAAETQYF.

This sequence joins TRBV11-2 and TRBJ1-1, with TRBD1 matching over 9 bases. This CDR3 has 17 residues. The V gene's germline CDR1 is SGHAT and CDR2 FQNNGV. After removal of 5 bases from V and 2 bases from J, the junction contained 12 bases not matched to a gene. The DNA for the CDR3 is TGTGCCAGCAGCCACCCTCGACAGGGGGGGACTAACACTGAAGCTTTCTTT. Its protein is CASSHPRQGGTNTEAFF.

This clone has just one count. The chain is built from TRBV19 and TRBJ2-7; 8 bases line up with TRBD1. The CDR3 runs to 13 residues. The trim removed 5 bases at V and 3 bases at J, leaving 3 bases unmatched. Germline CDR1 reads LNHDA; CDR2 reads SQIVND (reference sequence). CDR3 DNA sequence: TGTGCCAGTAGTTATGGACAGGGCTACGAGCAGTACTTC. Translation: CASSYGQGYEQYF. The complete variable domain, with remaining parts taken from reference TRBV19 and TRBJ2-7, reads DGGITQSPKYLFRKEGQNVTLSCEQNLNHDAMYWYRQDPGQGLRLIYYSQIVNDFQKGDIAEGYSVSREKKESFPLTVTSAQKNPTAFYLCASSYGQGYEQYFGPGTRLTVT.

The chain couples TRBV3-1 (or the pseudogene TRBV3-2) to TRBJ1-4; D remains ambiguous. The CDR3 extends over 16 amino acids. The V end was cut by 0 bases, the J end by 4 bases, with 12 bases between. Germline V gene data show CDR1 as LGHDT and CDR2 as YNNKEL (reference sequence). CDR3: CASSQDPNRVNEKLFF. The CDR3 DNA follows: TGTGCCAGCAGCCAAGACCCGAACAGAGTTAATGAAAAACTGTTTTTT.

This chain connects TRBV9 to TRBJ2-7; weak D call: TRBD1 (6 bases). The CDR3 spans 15 residues. Looked up from germline, CDR1 is SGDLS and CDR2 is YYNGEE. With 0 bases removed from V and 3 bases from J, the gap between germline ends came to 13 bases. The CDR3 spells CASSVATGINYEQYF. The CDR3 DNA is TGTGCCAGCAGCGTAGCGACAGGAATAAACTACGAGCAGTACTTC. Full variable domain (missing parts from reference TRBV9 and TRBJ2-7): DSGVTQTPKHLITATGQRVTLRCSPRSGDLSVYWYQQSLDQGLQFLIQYYNGEERAKGNILERFSAQQFPDLHSELNLSSLELGDSALYFCASSVATGINYEQYFGPGTRLTVT.

V gene TRBV5-1 combines with J gene TRBJ2-3, with 10 bases identical to TRBD2. J lost 2 bases, V lost 0 bases, and 9 bases had no gene match. Looked up from germline, CDR1 is SGHRS and CDR2 is YFSETQ. The CDR3 length is 18 residues. The CDR3 loop is CASSLEGSGGRPTDTQYF. The CDR3 DNA sequence: TGCGCCAGCAGCTTGGAGGGTAGCGGGGGGCGTCCCACAGATACGCAGTATTTT.

The V and J genes are TRBV3-1 (or the pseudogene TRBV3-2) and TRBJ2-2; D may be TRBD2 (6 bases). Between the trimmed V and J ends, which lost 4 bases and 1 base, there was a span of 10 bases. The length of the CDR3 is 15 residues. From germline, CDR1 is LGHDT and CDR2 YNNKEL (reference sequence). CDR3 DNA sequence: TGTGCCAGCAGCCGACTAGGCAAGAACACCGGGGAGCTGTTTTTT. It is translated as CASSRLGKNTGELFF.

The rearrangement uses TRBV13 and TRBJ1-2, with D tentatively TRBD1 (5 bases). From germline, CDR1 is PRHDT and CDR2 FYEKMQ (reference sequence). V dropped 3 bases and J dropped 0 bases, with 11 bases sitting between them. The CDR3 spans 15 residues. As DNA, the CDR3 is TGTGCCAGCAGCTTTAAAGGGGCGGCTAACTATGGCTACACCTTC. It yields the protein CASSFKGAANYGYTF.